Described below is a single T cell receptor (beta chain) sequence and its context. In Cohort 3, a recovered donor had either two negative PCRs, clearance, or symptom resolution. CDR3 length equals 19 residues. Per germline, CDR1 GTSNPN and CDR2 SVGIG (reference sequence). Trimming removed 2 bases from V and 6 bases from J; junction bases left unmatched: 21. The table came from immunoSEQ multiplex PCR; TCRdb's copy has only in-frame clones and leaves some out. There are hundreds of thousands of clones in the sample; about 88% occur only once, and around 7.9% lies in the top ten. The entry originates in a study of blood T cell repertoires in COVID-19.

The sequenced material came from PBMCs or T cells enriched from blood (not recorded which). This TCR was recovered from a woman aged 60 to 75 who had recovered from COVID-19. J is TRBJ2-1 and V is TRBV30; 8 nucleotides align to TRBD1. CDR3: CAWSIAGQVRYMVGNEQFF. CDR3 DNA sequence: TGTGCCTGGAGTATCGCGGGACAGGTTAGGTATATGGTGGGCAATGAGCAGTTCTTC.